This TCR beta chain was identified during a study of beta chain features in type 1 diabetes. Study-wide results and caveats: For Type 1 diabetes patients, all four CD4+ subsets carried TCRB CDR3s that were moderately but significantly shorter. Because the template was cDNA, high-expressing cells might be over-represented.

Details on this clone: Its antigen remains unidentified.

The V gene's germline CDR1 is MDHEN and CDR2 SYDVKM. The CDR3 runs to 16 residues. Trimming left V 5 bases short and J 7 bases short, with 23 bases between. Cell sorting via CD45RO/CCR7/CD25/CD127/CD95/CD27 was performed to obtain CD4+ naive, central memory, regulatory and stem cell-like memory cells. All of the isolated RNA was reverse transcribed, so expressed TCRB transcripts were sequenced. Using immunoSEQ multiplex PCR, the repertoire was profiled, and TCRdb retains in-frame clones only, with some absent. The table records under 400,000 clones, 10% to 15% of them present only once. Sequencing was carried out using naive CD4+ T cells from blood. The chain links TRBV28 to TRBJ2-5; D might be TRBD1 (6 bases). The receptor comes from a man younger than 35 in good health. CDR3 residues: CASSTRGQGILGTQYF. The CDR3 DNA is TGTGCCAGCAGTACTAGGGGTCAGGGGATATTGGGGACCCAGTACTTC.